There are a few counts of the clone carrying this TCR beta chain. Antigen: not known. A quantitative 5'-RACE method, one with molecular barcodes, was used to make TCR beta libraries. Each CDR3 protein gets one entry after TCRdb re-called the 5' RACE reads with MiXCR. This table has some 33,000 distinct CDR3 sequences, more than 13% appearing once. The sample originates from a study of CD8 T cells in ankylosing spondylitis. Germline CDR1 is SGHAT and CDR2 is FQNNGV. V lost 6 bases, J lost 4 bases, and 10 bases stayed unmatched. The CDR3 has 15 residues. Study results and limitations: Researchers reportedly found disease-linked clones significantly enriched in matched ankylosing spondylitis synovial fluid. Some motif variants had been reported before (in reactive arthritis synovial fluid and blood).

The chain links TRBV11-2 to TRBJ1-1; 8 positions match TRBD1. This receptor was obtained from a male donor with ankylosing spondylitis or in good health (not recorded which). Sequenced: blood. CDR3 nucleotide sequence: TGTGCCAGCAGACTAGACGACAGGGGATTCACTGAAGCTTTCTTT. Its protein is CASRLDDRGFTEAFF.